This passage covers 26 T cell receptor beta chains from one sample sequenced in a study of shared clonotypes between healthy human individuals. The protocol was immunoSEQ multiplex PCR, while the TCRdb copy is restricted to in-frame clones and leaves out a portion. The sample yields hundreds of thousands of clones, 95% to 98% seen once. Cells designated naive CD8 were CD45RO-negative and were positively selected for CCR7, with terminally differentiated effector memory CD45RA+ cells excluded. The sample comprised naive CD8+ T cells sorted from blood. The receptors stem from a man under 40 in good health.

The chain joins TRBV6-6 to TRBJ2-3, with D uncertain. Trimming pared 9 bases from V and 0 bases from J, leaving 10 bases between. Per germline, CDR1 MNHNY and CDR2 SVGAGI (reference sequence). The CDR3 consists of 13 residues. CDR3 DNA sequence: TGTGCCAGGGGTAGTTCGAGCACAGATACGCAGTATTTT. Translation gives CARGSSSTDTQYF.

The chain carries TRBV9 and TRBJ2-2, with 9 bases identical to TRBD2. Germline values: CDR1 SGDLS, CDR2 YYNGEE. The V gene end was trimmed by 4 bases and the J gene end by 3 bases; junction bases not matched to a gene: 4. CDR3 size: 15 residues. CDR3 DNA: TGTGCCAGCAGCTTGAGCGGGGGGTACACCGGGGAGCTGTTTTTT. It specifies CASSLSGGYTGELFF. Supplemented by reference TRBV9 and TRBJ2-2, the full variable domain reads DSGVTQTPKHLITATGQRVTLRCSPRSGDLSVYWYQQSLDQGLQFLIQYYNGEERAKGNILERFSAQQFPDLHSELNLSSLELGDSALYFCASSLSGGYTGELFFGEGSRLTVL.

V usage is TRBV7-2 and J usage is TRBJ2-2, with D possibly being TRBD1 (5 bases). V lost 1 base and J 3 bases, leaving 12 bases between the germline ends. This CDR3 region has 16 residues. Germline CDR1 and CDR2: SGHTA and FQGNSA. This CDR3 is CASSLVSGWDTGELFF. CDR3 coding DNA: TGTGCCAGCAGCTTAGTTTCAGGGTGGGACACCGGGGAGCTGTTTTTT.

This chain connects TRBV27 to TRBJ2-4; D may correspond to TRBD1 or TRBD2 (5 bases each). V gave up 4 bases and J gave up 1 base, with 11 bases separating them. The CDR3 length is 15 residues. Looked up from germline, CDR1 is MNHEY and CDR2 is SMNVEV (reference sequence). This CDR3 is CASSYGDGAKNIQYF. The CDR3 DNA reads TGTGCCAGCAGTTACGGGGACGGTGCCAAAAACATTCAGTACTTC.

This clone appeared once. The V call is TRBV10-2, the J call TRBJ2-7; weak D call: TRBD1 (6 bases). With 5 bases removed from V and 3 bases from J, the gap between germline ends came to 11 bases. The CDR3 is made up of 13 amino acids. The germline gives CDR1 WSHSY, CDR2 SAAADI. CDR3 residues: CASSPQTGYEQYF. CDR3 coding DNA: TGCGCCAGCAGTCCCCAGACAGGCTACGAGCAGTACTTC.

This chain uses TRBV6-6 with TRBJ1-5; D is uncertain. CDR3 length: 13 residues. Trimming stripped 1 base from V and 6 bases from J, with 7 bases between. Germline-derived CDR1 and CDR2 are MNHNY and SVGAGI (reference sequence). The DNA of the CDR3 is TGTGCCAGCAGTTACTTGCAAGGTCAGCCCCAGCATTTT. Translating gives CASSYLQGQPQHF.

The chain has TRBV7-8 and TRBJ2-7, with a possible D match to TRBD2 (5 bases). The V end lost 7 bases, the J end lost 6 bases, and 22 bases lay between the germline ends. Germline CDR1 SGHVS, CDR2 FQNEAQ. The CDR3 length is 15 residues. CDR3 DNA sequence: TGTGCCAGCACCCCATCGACTACGGATAGGTTCGAGCAGTACTTC. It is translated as CASTPSTTDRFEQYF. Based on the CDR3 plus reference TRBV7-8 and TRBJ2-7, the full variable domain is GAGVSQSPRYKVAKRGQDVALRCDPISGHVSLFWYQQALGQGPEFLTYFQNEAQLDKSGLPSDRFFAERPEGSVSTLKIQRTQQEDSAVYLCASTPSTTDRFEQYFGPGTRLTVT.

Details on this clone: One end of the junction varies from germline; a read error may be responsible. As DNA, the CDR3 is TGTGCCAGCAGAAGTGGGCGTTCAACCGCCCCAATCTTT. Encoded protein: CASRSGRSTAPIF. The chain uses TRBV27 and TRBJ1-1; no definite D call. The CDR3 spans 13 residues. Germline V gene data show CDR1 as MNHEY and CDR2 as SMNVEV (reference sequence).

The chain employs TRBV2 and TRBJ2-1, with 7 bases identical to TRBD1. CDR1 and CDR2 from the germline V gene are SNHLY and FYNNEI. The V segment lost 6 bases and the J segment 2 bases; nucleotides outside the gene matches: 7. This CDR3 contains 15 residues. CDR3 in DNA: TGTGCCAGCAGCGGACCGACAGGGACCTACAATGAGCAGTTCTTC. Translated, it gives CASSGPTGTYNEQFF.

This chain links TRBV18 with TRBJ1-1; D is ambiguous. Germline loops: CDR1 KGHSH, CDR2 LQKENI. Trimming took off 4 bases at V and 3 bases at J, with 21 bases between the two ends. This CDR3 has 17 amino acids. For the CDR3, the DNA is TGTGCCAGCTCACGTCCACCGGGTCGTGTTGGGGACACTGAAGCTTTCTTT. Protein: CASSRPPGRVGDTEAFF.

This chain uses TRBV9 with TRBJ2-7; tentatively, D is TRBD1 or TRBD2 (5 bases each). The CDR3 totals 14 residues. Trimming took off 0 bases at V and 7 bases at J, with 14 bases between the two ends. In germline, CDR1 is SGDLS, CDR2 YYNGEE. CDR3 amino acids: CASSVAPGTWEQYF. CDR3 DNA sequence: TGTGCCAGCAGCGTAGCTCCGGGGACCTGGGAGCAGTACTTC.

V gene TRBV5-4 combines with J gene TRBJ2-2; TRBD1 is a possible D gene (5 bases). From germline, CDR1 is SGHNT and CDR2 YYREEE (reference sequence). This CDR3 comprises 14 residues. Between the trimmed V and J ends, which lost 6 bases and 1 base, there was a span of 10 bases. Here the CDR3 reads CASTETGNTGELFF. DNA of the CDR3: TGTGCCAGCACGGAAACAGGGAACACCGGGGAGCTGTTTTTT.

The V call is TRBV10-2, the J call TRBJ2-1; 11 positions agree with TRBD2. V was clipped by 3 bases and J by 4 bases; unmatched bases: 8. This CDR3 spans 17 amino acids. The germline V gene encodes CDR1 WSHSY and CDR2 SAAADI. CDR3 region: CASSESSTSGTYNEQFF. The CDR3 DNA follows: TGCGCCAGCAGTGAAAGTTCGACTAGCGGGACATACAATGAGCAGTTCTTC.

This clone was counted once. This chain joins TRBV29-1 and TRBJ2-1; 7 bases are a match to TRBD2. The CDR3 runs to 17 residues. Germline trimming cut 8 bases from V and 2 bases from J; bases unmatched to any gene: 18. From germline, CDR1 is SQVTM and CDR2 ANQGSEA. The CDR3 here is CSLVGWAGDVPYNEQFF. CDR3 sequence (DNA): TGCAGCCTAGTGGGTTGGGCGGGAGATGTGCCCTACAATGAGCAGTTCTTC.

This CDR3 reads CASSSWTGPVSYEQYF. CDR3 in DNA: TGTGCCAGCAGCTCCTGGACAGGGCCTGTCTCCTACGAGCAGTACTTC. The chain joins TRBV11-2 to TRBJ2-7; 8 bases fit TRBD1. Germline values: CDR1 SGHAT, CDR2 FQNNGV. With V trimmed by 4 bases and J by 0 bases, 8 bases remained unmatched. The length of the CDR3 is 16 residues.

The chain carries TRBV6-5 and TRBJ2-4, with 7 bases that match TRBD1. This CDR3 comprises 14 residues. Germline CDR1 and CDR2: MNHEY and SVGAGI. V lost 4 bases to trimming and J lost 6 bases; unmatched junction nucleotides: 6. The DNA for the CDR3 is TGTGCCAGCAGTTTAGGGGACAGCCTAAACATTCAGTACTTC. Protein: CASSLGDSLNIQYF.

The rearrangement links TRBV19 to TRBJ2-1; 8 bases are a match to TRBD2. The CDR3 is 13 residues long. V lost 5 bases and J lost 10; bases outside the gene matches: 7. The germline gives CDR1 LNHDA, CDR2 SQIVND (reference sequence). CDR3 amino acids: CASSWTSKSEQFF. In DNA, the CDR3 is TGTGCCAGTAGTTGGACTAGCAAAAGCGAGCAGTTCTTC.

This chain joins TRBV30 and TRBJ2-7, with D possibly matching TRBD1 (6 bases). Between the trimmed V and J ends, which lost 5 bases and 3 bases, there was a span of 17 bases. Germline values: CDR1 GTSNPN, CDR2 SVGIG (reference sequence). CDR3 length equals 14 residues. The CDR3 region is CAWQSQGSGYEQYF. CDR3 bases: TGTGCCTGGCAATCACAGGGATCAGGCTACGAGCAGTACTTC.

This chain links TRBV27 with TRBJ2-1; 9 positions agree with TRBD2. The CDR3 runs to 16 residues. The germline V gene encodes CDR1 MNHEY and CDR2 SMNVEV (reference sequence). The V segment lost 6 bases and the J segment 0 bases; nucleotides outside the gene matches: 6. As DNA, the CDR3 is TGTGCCAGCAGCTACCTTAGCGGGAGCTCCTACAATGAGCAGTTCTTC. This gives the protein CASSYLSGSSYNEQFF.

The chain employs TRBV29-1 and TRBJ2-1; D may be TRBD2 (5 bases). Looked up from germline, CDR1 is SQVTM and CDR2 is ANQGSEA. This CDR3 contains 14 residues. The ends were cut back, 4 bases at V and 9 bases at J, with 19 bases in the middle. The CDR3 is CSVVQRQVDGEQFF. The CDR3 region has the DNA TGCAGCGTTGTCCAGCGGCAGGTCGACGGTGAGCAGTTCTTC.

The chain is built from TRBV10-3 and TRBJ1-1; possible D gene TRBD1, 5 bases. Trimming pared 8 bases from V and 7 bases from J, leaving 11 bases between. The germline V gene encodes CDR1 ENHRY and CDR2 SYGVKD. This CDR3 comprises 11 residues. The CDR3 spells CAIGGQGEAFF. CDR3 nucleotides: TGTGCCATCGGAGGGCAGGGTGAAGCTTTCTTT.

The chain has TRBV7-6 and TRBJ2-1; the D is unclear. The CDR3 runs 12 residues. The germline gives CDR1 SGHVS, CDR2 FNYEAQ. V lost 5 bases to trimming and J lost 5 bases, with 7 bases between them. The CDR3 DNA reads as TGTGCCAGCAGCAGTCAGAACAATGAGCAGTTCTTC. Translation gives CASSSQNNEQFF.

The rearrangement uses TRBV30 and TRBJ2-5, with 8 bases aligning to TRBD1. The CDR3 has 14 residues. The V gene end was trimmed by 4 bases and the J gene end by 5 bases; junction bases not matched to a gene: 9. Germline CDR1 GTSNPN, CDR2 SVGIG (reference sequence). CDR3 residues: CAWTNRQGTETQYF. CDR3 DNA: TGTGCCTGGACCAACCGACAGGGGACGGAGACCCAGTACTTC.

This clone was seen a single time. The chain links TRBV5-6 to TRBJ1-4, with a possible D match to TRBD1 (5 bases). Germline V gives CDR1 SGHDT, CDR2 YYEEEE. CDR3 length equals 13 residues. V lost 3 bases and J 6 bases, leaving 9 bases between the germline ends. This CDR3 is CASSSRDDEKLFF. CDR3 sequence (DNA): TGTGCCAGCAGCTCCCGGGACGATGAAAAACTGTTTTTT.

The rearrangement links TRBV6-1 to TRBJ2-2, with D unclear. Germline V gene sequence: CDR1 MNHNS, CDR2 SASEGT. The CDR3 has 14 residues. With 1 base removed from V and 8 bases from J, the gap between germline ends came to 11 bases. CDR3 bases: TGTGCCAGCAGTGAAGGGGTCTTCCAGGGGGAGCTGTTTTTT. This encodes CASSEGVFQGELFF.

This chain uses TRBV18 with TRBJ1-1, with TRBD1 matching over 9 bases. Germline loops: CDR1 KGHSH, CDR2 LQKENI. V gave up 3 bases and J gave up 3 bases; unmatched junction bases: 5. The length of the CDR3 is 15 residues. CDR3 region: CASSPGTGFYTEAFF. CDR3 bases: TGTGCCAGCTCACCGGGGACAGGGTTTTACACTGAAGCTTTCTTT.